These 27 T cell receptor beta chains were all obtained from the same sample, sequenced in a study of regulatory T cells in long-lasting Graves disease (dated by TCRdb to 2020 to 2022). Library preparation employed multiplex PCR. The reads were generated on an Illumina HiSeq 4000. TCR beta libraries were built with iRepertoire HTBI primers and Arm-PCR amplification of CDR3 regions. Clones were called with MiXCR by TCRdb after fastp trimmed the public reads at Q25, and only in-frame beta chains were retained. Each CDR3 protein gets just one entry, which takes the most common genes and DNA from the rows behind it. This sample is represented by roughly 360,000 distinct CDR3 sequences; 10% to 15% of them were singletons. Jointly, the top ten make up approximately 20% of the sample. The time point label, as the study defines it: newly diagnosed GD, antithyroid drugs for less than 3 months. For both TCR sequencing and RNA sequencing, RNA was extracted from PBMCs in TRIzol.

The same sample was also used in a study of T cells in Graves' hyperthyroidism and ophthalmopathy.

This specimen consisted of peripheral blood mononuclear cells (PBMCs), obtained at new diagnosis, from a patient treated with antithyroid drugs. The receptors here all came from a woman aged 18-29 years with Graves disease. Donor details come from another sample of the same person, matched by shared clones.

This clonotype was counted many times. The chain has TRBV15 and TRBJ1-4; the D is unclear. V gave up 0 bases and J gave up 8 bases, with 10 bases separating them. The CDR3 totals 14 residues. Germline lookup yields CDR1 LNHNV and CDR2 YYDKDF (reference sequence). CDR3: CATSRDQVPEKLFF. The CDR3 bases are TGTGCCACCAGCAGAGATCAGGTACCAGAAAAACTGTTTTTT.

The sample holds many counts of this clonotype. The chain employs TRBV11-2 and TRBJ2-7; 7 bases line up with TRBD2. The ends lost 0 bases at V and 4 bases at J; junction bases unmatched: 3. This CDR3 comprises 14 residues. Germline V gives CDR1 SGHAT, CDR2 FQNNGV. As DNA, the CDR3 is TGTGCCAGCAGCTTAGAAGTTAGCGGGTACGAGCAGTACTTC. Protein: CASSLEVSGYEQYF.

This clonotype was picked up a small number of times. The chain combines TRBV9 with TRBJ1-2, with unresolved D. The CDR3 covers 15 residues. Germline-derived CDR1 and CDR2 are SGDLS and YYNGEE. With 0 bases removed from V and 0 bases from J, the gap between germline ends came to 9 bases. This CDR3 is CASSVGPLANYGYTF. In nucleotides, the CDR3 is TGTGCCAGCAGCGTAGGACCCTTAGCTAACTATGGCTACACCTTC.

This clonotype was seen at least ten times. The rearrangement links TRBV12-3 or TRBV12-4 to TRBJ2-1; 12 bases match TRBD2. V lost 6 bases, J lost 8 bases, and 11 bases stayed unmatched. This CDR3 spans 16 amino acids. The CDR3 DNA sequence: TGTGCCAGCAGGCCCCTTCTAGCGGGAGGGCTGGATGAGCAGTTCTTC. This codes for CASRPLLAGGLDEQFF.

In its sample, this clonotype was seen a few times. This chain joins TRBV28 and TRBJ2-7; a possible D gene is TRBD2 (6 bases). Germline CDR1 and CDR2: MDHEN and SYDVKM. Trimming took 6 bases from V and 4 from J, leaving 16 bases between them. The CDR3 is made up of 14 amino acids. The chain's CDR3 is CASSVGPAGYEQYF. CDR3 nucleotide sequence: TGTGCCAGCAGCGTGGGGCCCGCGGGGTACGAGCAGTACTTC.

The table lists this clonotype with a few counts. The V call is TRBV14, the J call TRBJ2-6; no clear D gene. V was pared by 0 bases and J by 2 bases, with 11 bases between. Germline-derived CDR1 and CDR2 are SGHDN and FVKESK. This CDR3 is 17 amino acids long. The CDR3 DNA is TGTGCCAGCAGCCAAGATCACTTCTTAACTGGGGCCAACGTCCTGACTTTC. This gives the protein CASSQDHFLTGANVLTF.

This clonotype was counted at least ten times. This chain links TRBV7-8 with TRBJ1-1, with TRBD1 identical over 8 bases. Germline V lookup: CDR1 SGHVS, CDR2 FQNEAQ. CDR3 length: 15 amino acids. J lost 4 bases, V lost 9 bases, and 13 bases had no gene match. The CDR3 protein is CASRGWDRLATEAFF. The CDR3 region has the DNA TGTGCCAGTCGCGGTTGGGACAGGCTCGCCACTGAAGCTTTCTTT. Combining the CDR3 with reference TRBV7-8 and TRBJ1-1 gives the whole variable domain GAGVSQSPRYKVAKRGQDVALRCDPISGHVSLFWYQQALGQGPEFLTYFQNEAQLDKSGLPSDRFFAERPEGSVSTLKIQRTQQEDSAVYLCASRGWDRLATEAFFGQGTRLTVV.

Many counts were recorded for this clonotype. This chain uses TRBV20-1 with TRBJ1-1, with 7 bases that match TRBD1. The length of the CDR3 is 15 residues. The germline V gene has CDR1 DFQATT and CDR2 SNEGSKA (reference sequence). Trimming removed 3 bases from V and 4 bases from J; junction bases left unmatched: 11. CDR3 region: CSASHSGQVATEAFF. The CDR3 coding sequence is TGCAGTGCTAGCCACTCCGGACAGGTGGCCACTGAAGCTTTCTTT.

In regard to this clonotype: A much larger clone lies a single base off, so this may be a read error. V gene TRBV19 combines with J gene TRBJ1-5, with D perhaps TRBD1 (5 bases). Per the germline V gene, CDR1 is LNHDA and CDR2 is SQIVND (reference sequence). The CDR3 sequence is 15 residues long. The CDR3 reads CVSSIWDGANQPQHF. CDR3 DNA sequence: TGTGTCAGTAGTATATGGGACGGAGCCAATCAGCCCCAGCATTTT.

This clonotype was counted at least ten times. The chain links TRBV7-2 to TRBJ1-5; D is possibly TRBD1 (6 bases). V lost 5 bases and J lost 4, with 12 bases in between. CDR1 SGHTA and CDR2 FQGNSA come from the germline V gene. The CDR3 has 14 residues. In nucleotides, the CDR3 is TGTGCCAGCAGCGGAGGACAGACAAATCAGCCCCAGCATTTT. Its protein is CASSGGQTNQPQHF.

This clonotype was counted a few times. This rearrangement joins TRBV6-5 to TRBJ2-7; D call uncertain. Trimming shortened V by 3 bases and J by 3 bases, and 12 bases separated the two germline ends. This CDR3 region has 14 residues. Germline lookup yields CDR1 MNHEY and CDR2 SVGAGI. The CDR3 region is CASSYNDGYYEQYF. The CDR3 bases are TGTGCCAGCAGTTATAATGATGGCTACTACGAGCAGTACTTC.

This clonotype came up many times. The CDR3 DNA reads TGTGCCAGCAGTTACTACCCGGGCCGAGGGGAGCTGTTTTTT. Translated: CASSYYPGRGELFF. The chain is built from TRBV6-5 and TRBJ2-2, with D unresolved. V lost 1 base, J lost 8 bases, and 11 bases lay in between. CDR3 size: 14 residues. Germline loops: CDR1 MNHEY, CDR2 SVGAGI.

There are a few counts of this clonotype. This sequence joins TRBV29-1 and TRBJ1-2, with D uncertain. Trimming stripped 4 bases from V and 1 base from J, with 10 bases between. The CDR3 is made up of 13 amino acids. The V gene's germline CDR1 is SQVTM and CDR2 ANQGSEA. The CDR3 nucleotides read TGCAGCGTTGGTATCGGTTTTAACTATGGCTACACCTTC. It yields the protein CSVGIGFNYGYTF.

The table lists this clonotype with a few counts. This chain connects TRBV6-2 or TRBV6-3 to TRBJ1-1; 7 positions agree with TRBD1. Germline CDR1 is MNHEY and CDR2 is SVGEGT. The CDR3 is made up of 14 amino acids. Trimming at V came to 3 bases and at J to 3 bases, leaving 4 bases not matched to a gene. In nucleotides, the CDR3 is TGTGCCAGCAGTTATCGCGACAGGGACACTGAAGCTTTCTTT. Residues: CASSYRDRDTEAFF.

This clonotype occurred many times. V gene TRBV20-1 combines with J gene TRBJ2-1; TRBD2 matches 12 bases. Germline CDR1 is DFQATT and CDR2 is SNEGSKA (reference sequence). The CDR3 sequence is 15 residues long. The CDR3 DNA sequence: TGCAGCACTGATGGACTAGCGGGGTCCTACAATGAGCAGTTCTTC. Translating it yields CSTDGLAGSYNEQFF.

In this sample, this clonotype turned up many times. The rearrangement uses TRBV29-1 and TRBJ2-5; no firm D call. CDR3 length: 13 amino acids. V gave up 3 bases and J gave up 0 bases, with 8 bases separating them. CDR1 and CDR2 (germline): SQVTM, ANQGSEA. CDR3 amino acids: CSVDPIYQETQYF. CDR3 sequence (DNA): TGCAGCGTTGACCCAATCTACCAAGAGACCCAGTACTTC.

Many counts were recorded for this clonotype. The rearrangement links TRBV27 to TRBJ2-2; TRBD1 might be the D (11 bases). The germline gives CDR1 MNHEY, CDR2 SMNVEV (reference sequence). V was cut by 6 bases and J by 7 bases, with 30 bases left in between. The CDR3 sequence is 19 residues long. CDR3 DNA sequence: TGTGCCAGCAGCCAGGACAGGGGGCGGCTAGCGGGGGTTGTCGGGGAGCTGTTTTTT. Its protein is CASSQDRGRLAGVVGELFF.

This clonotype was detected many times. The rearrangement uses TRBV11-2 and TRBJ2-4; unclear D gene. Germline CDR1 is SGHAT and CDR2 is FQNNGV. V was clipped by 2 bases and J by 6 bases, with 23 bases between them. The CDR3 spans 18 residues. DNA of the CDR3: TGTGCCAGCAGCTTATGGCCCATTAGGAGAATAACTGGAAACATTCAGTACTTC. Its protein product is CASSLWPIRRITGNIQYF.

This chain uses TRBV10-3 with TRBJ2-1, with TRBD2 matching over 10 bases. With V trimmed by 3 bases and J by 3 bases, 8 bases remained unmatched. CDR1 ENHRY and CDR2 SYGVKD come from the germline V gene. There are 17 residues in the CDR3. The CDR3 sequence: CAISEGRLAGVYNEQFF. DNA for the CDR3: TGTGCCATCAGTGAAGGGCGGCTAGCGGGAGTCTACAATGAGCAGTTCTTC.

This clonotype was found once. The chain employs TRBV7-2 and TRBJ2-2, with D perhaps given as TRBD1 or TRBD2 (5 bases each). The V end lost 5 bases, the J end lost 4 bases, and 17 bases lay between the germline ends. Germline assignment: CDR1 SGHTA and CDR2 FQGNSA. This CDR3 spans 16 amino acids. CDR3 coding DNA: TGTGCCAGCAGCCCCCCTGGGGCAGGACTCACCGGGGAGCTGTTTTTT. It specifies CASSPPGAGLTGELFF.

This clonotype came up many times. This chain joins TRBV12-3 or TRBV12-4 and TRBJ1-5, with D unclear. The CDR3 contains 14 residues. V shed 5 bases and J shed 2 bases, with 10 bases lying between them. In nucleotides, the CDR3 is TGTGCCAGCAGTCGCGCGGACGGCAATCAGCCCCAGCATTTT. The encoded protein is CASSRADGNQPQHF.

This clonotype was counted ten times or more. The CDR3 region has the DNA TGTGCCAGCAGTTATTTGCCACGGTTCGGAGCTTTCTTT. Translation: CASSYLPRFGAFF. The chain has TRBV6-2 or TRBV6-3 and TRBJ1-1; D call uncertain. In germline, CDR1 is MNHEY, CDR2 SVGEGT. The CDR3 has 13 residues. V was trimmed by 3 bases and J by 10 bases, leaving 15 bases between them.

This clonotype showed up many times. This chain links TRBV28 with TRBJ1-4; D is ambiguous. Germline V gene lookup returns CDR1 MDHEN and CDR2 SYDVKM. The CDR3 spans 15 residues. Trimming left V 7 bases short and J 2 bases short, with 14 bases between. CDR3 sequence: CASNPEGGTNEKLFF. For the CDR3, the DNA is TGTGCCAGCAACCCAGAGGGAGGGACTAATGAAAAACTGTTTTTT.

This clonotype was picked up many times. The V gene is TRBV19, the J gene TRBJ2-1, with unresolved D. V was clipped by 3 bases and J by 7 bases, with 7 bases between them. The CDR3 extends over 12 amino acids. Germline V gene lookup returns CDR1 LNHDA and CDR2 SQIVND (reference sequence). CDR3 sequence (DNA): TGTGCCAGTAGTATCGGGTGGAATGAGCAGTTCTTC. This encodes CASSIGWNEQFF.

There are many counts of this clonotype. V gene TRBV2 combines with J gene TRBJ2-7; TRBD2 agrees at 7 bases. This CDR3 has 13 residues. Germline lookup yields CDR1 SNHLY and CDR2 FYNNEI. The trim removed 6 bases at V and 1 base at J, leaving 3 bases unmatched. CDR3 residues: CASRQLASYEQYF. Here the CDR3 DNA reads TGTGCCAGCAGACAACTAGCGTCCTACGAGCAGTACTTC.

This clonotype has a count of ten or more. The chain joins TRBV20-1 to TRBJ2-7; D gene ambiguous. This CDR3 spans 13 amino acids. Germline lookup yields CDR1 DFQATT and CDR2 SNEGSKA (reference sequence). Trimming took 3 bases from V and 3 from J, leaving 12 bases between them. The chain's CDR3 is CSAREKDGYEQYV. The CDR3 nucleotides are TGCAGTGCTAGGGAAAAGGACGGCTACGAGCAGTACGTC.

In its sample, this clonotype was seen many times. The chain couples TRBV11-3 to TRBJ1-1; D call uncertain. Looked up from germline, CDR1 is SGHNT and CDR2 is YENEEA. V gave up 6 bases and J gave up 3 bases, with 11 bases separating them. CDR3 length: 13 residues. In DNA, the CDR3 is TGTGCCAGCAGTCGGACGCCCTACACTGAAGCTTTCTTT. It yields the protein CASSRTPYTEAFF.